This T cell receptor beta chain was captured by sequencing in a study of cytomegalovirus exposure and HLA in healthy donors. V gave up 2 bases and J gave up 5 bases; unmatched junction bases: 6. This CDR3 spans 15 amino acids. Looked up from germline, CDR1 is KGHSH and CDR2 is LQKENI. Of note for this clone: At the DNA level, this CDR3 is encoded by other sequences in the same sample as well.

PCR primers comprised 60 Vbeta and 13 Jbeta primers. Repertoires were generated with immunoSEQ multiplex PCR, while TCRdb's copy carries only in-frame clones and drops some. The sample table sets out under 120,000 clones. This clonotype was sampled from a man aged 50-60 years in good health and CMV-seronegative. Material for sequencing was PBMCs. The rearrangement uses TRBV18 and TRBJ2-5; 9 bases agree with TRBD1. CDR3: CASSPSDRGSETQYF. CDR3 in DNA: TGTGCCAGCTCACCATCGGACAGGGGATCTGAGACCCAGTACTTC.